The clone carrying this T cell receptor (beta chain) was seen a few times. The antigen is undetermined. This entry is derived from a study of neurological immune-mediated disorders. General study points: HTLV-1-associated myelopathy showed the most TCR clonal expansion; multiple sclerosis the least, below healthy controls.

TCRdb ran MiXCR on the 5' RACE reads and lists one entry per CDR3 protein. Among fewer than 85,000 distinct CDR3 sequences listed, about 5% were seen once. Unsorted libraries were generated from 2 million PBMCs. These cells had been stored in RNAlater at -80 C. The receptor comes from a woman in her 30s with multiple sclerosis. The sequenced sample was PBMCs.

The CDR3 DNA is TGCAGTGCTCCCCGACTTTCACCCCTCCCAGATACGCAGTATTTT. Translation: CSAPRLSPLPDTQYF. The chain joins TRBV20-1 to TRBJ2-3; D not resolved. The germline V gene has CDR1 DFQATT and CDR2 SNEGSKA (reference sequence). The CDR3 is made up of 15 amino acids. The germline V and J ends were trimmed by 5 bases and 4 bases, with 19 bases remaining between them.